This T cell receptor beta chain stems from a study of blood T cell repertoires in COVID-19. Some clones are missing from TCRdb's copy, which holds only in-frame ones; the method was immunoSEQ multiplex PCR. The sample has over 100,000 clones; approximately 87% are singletons. With V trimmed by 2 bases and J by 1 base, 8 bases remained unmatched. The CDR3 is 18 amino acids. The germline gives CDR1 LGHDT, CDR2 YNNKEL (reference sequence). The rearrangement uses TRBV3-1 (or the pseudogene TRBV3-2) and TRBJ1-6, with 7 bases that match TRBD1. This TCR came from an older woman with acute or convalescent COVID-19. Sequencing was carried out using peripheral blood. The CDR3 DNA sequence: TGTGCCAGCAGCCAAAGCGTCCGGGGACAGTCCTATAATTCACCCCTCCACTTT. Translating it yields CASSQSVRGQSYNSPLHF.